This TCR beta chain is from a study of blood T cell repertoires in COVID-19. Clones were read by immunoSEQ multiplex PCR, and TCRdb kept only the in-frame ones, dropping some. This repertoire shows over 300,000 clones, around 90% found once; its top ten account for under 6%. This CDR3 has 14 amino acids. The V end lost 1 base, the J end lost 0 bases, and 8 bases lay between the germline ends. The germline gives CDR1 SGHRS, CDR2 YFSETQ. The sequencing input was PBMCs or T cells enriched from blood (not recorded which). V usage is TRBV5-1 and J usage is TRBJ2-7; possible D gene TRBD1, 5 bases. This receptor was taken from a woman aged 25 to 39 who had recovered from COVID-19. CDR3 region: CASSLFTGSYEQYF. The CDR3 DNA sequence: TGCGCCAGCAGCTTGTTTACAGGCTCCTACGAGCAGTACTTC.